The T cell receptor beta chain described here comes from a study of shared clonotypes between healthy human individuals. Trimming cost V 3 bases and J 1 base, with 16 bases left between them. Germline CDR1 is LNHDA and CDR2 is SQIVND (reference sequence). The CDR3 spans 17 residues. TCRdb's copy holds only in-frame clones and misses some; the assay was immunoSEQ multiplex PCR. Of 900,000 to 1,200,000 clones in the sample, 75% to 85% were seen once. In regard to this clone: What it binds is not known.

Study results and limitations: A handful of donors held about 5% of naive CD4 clonotypes in common.

The sequencing input was memory CD4+ T cells from PBMCs. Stated subset: CD45RA-negative fraction. The TCR was taken from a young man in good health. Some clones in this sample may be carry-over from other donors' samples. V gene TRBV19 combines with J gene TRBJ1-5, with no clear D. The CDR3 coding sequence is TGTGCCAGTAGTATGGGCAGGAAGCATGGGAGCAATCAGCCCCAGCATTTT. It codes for CASSMGRKHGSNQPQHF.